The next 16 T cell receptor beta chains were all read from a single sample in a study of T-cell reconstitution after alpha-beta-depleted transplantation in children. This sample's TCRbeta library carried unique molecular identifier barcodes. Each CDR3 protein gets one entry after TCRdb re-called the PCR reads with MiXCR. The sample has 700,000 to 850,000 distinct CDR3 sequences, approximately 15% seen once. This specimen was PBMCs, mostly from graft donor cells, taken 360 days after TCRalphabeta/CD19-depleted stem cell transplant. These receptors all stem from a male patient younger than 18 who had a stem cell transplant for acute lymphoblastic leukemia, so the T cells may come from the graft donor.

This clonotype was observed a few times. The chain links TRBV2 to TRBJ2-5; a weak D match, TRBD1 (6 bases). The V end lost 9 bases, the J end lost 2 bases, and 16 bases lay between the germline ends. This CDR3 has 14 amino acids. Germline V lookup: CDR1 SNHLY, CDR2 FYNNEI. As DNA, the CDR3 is TGTGCCAGTCTTCGGGACACCATTCAAGAGACCCAGTACTTC. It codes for CASLRDTIQETQYF.

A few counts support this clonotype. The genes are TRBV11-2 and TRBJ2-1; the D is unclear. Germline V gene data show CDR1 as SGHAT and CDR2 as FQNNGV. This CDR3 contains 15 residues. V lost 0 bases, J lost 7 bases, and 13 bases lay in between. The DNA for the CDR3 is TGTGCCAGCAGCTTAGATCCCTCCAGGCCTAATGAGCAGTTCTTC. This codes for CASSLDPSRPNEQFF.

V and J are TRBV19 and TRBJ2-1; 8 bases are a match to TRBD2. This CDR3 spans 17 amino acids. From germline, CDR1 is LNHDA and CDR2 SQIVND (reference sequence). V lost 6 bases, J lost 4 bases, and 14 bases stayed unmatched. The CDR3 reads CASSFGKWTSPYNEQFF. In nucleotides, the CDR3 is TGTGCCAGTAGCTTCGGGAAGTGGACTAGCCCTTACAATGAGCAGTTCTTC.

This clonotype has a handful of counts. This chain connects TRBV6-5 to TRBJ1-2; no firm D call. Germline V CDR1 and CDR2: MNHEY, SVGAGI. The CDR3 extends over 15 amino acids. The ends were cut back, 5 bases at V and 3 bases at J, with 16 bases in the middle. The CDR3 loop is CASSPERGKDYGYTF. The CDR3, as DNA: TGTGCCAGCAGTCCTGAGCGAGGGAAGGACTATGGCTACACCTTC.

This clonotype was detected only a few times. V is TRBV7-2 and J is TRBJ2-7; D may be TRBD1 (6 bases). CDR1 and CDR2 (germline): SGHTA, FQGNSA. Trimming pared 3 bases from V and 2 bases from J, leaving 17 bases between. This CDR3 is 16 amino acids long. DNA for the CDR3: TGTGCCAGCAGCTTTTCCCGGGACACCGGAACCTACGAGCAGTACTTC. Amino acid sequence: CASSFSRDTGTYEQYF.

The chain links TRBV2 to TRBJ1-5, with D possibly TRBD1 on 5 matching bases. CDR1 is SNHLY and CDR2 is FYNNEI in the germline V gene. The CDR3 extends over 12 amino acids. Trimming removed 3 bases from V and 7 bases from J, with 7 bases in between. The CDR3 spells CASSEKGQPQHF. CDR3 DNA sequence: TGTGCCAGCAGTGAGAAGGGGCAGCCCCAGCATTTT.

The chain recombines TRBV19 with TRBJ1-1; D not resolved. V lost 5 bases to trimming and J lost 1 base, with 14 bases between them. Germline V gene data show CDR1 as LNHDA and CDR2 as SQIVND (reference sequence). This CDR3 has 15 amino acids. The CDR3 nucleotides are TGTGCCAGTAGTCCCTTCAGGCCACCGAACACTGAAGCTTTCTTT. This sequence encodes CASSPFRPPNTEAFF.

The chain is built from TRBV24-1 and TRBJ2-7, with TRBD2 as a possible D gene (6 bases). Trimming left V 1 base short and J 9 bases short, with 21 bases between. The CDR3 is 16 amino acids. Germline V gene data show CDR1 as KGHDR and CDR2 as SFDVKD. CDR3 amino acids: CATSDFSLSGFGGQYF. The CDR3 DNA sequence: TGTGCCACCAGTGATTTCTCCCTGAGCGGGTTCGGCGGGCAGTACTTC.

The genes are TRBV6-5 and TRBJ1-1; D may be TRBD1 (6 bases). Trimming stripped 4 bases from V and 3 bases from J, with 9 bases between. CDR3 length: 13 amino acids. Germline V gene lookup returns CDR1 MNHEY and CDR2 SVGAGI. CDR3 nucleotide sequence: TGTGCCAGCAGTTGGCAGGGGTACACTGAAGCTTTCTTT. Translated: CASSWQGYTEAFF.

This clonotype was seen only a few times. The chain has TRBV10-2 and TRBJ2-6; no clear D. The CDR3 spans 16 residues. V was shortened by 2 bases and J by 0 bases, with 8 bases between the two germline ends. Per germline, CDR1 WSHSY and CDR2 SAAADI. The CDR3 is CASSEALLSGANVLTF. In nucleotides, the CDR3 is TGCGCCAGCAGTGAGGCGCTCCTCTCTGGGGCCAACGTCCTGACTTTC.

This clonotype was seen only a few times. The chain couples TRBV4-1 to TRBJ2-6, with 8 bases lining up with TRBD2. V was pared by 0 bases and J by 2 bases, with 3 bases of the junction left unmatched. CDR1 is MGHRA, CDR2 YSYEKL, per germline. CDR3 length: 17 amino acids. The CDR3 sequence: CASSQERGLAGANVLTF. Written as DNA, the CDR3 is TGCGCCAGCAGCCAAGAGAGGGGACTAGCTGGGGCCAACGTCCTGACTTTC.

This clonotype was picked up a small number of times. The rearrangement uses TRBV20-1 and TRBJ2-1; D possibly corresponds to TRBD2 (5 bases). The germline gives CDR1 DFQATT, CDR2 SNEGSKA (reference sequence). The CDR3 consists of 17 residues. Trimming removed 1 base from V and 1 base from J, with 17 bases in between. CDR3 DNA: TGCAGTGCTAGAGGGTGGGCGGGTAAAGGGTCCTACAATGAGCAGTTCTTC. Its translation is CSARGWAGKGSYNEQFF.

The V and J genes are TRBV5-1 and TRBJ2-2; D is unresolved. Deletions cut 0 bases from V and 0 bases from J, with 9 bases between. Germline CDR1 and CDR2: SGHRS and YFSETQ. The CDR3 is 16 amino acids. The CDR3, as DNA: TGCGCCAGCAGCTTGGGTAGAGTAGCGAACACCGGGGAGCTGTTTTTT. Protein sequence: CASSLGRVANTGELFF.

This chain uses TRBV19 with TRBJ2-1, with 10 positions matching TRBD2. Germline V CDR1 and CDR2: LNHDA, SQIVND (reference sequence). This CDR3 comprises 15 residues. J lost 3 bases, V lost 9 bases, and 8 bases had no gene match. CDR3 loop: CARRRPSGSYNEQFF. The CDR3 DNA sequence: TGTGCCAGAAGAAGGCCTAGCGGGAGCTACAATGAGCAGTTCTTC.

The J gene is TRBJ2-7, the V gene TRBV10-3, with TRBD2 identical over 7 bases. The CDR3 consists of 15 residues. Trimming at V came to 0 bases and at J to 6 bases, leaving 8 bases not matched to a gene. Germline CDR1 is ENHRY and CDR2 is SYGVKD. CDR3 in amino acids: CAISESGGRISEQYF. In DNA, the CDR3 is TGTGCCATCAGTGAGTCGGGCGGGAGAATATCCGAGCAGTACTTC.

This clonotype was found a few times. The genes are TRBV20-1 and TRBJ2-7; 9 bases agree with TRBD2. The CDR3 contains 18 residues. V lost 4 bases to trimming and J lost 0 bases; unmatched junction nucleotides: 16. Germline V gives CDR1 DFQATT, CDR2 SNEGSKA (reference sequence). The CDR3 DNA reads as TGCAGTGCTAAGACCCCCGTCCGGCGGGAGGGAATCTCCTACGAGCAGTACTTC. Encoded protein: CSAKTPVRREGISYEQYF.